This TCR beta chain is drawn from a study of cytomegalovirus exposure and HLA in healthy donors. Findings and caveats of the study: A link between a missense DCLRE1C variant and TCR beta V- and J-gene trimming emerged from a later analysis. Researchers reported from a later analysis that most CMV-associated TCR beta chains appeared HLA-restricted.

J lost 0 bases, V lost 4 bases, and 9 bases had no gene match. The CDR3 totals 17 residues. Germline-derived CDR1 and CDR2 are SGHNT and YYREEE (reference sequence). About this clone: What it binds is unknown.

It was with 60 Vbeta and 13 Jbeta primers that the PCR ran. Profiling relied on immunoSEQ multiplex PCR, and the TCRdb table lists in-frame clones only, not all of them. The data contain 150,000 to 200,000 clones, 55% to 65% of them seen just once; the ten biggest clones take up roughly 2.9%. This chain connects TRBV5-4 to TRBJ2-4; 8 bases agree with TRBD2. Source material: PBMCs. This clonotype was obtained from a man aged 40-50 years in good health and CMV-seronegative. Here the CDR3 DNA reads TGTGCCAGCAGCCCGGGGGGGTTCCGTGTAGCCAAAAACATTCAGTACTTC. Its translation is CASSPGGFRVAKNIQYF.